The 13 T cell receptor beta chains below were found in one sample sequenced in a study of control samples from healthy donors and cancer patients. TCRdb's copy holds only in-frame clones and misses some; the assay was immunoSEQ multiplex PCR. The table records almost 85,000 clones, roughly 88% of them present only once. Sample: PBMCs. The receptors shown here come from a man aged 55 to 70 with head and neck cancer.

The chain is built from TRBV6-1 and TRBJ1-6; D unclear. Looked up from germline, CDR1 is MNHNS and CDR2 is SASEGT. Deletions cut 3 bases from V and 8 bases from J, with 5 bases between. The length of the CDR3 is 12 residues. CDR3: CASSESHSPLHF. The CDR3 nucleotides read TGTGCCAGCAGTGAGTCCCATTCACCCCTCCACTTT.

V usage is TRBV19 and J usage is TRBJ1-4; D call uncertain. The CDR3 spans 12 residues. With 8 bases removed from V and 2 bases from J, the gap between germline ends came to 6 bases. Looked up from germline, CDR1 is LNHDA and CDR2 is SQIVND (reference sequence). CDR3: CASGTTNEKLFF. In DNA, the CDR3 is TGTGCCAGTGGTACGACTAATGAAAAACTGTTTTTT. The whole variable domain, remainder taken from reference TRBV19 and TRBJ1-4, is DGGITQSPKYLFRKEGQNVTLSCEQNLNHDAMYWYRQDPGQGLRLIYYSQIVNDFQKGDIAEGYSVSREKKESFPLTVTSAQKNPTAFYLCASGTTNEKLFFGSGTQLSVL.

The table lists this clone with many counts. V is TRBV3-1 (or the pseudogene TRBV3-2) and J is TRBJ1-1; D is ambiguous. The V gene lost 2 bases and the J gene lost 2 bases, with 6 bases spanning the gap. The V gene's germline CDR1 is LGHDT and CDR2 YNNKEL (reference sequence). CDR3 size: 13 residues. CDR3 nucleotide sequence: TGTGCCAGCAGCCAATCAATTAACACTGAAGCTTTCTTT. Amino acids: CASSQSINTEAFF.

V is TRBV30 and J is TRBJ2-1; 7 bases map to TRBD2. With 0 bases clipped from V and 12 bases from J, the junction kept 8 bases outside the gene matches. Germline lookup yields CDR1 GTSNPN and CDR2 SVGIG (reference sequence). The length of the CDR3 is 13 residues. In DNA form, the CDR3 reads TGTGCCTGGAGTGTATCTCAGCTAGCGGTGCAGTTCTTC. It is translated as CAWSVSQLAVQFF.

The V gene is TRBV10-1, the J gene TRBJ2-3, with a weak D call TRBD2 (6 bases). V was shortened by 3 bases and J by 0 bases, with 13 bases between the two germline ends. The CDR3 is 16 amino acids. Germline CDR1 is WNHNN and CDR2 is SYGVQD (reference sequence). CDR3 nucleotide sequence: TGCGCCAGCAGTGAAAACCTAGCGAGGAGCACAGATACGCAGTATTTT. This codes for CASSENLARSTDTQYF.

The chain has TRBV7-6 and TRBJ1-4; a weak D match, TRBD1 (6 bases). Germline V lookup: CDR1 SGHVS, CDR2 FNYEAQ. Trimming left V 1 base short and J 8 bases short, with 11 bases between. This CDR3 comprises 14 residues. CDR3 DNA: TGTGCCAGCAGCTTAGGGGGACATGTGGAAAAACTGTTTTTT. Protein sequence: CASSLGGHVEKLFF.

The gene calls are TRBV2 and TRBJ1-1, with D perhaps matching TRBD1 (6 bases). This CDR3 is built from 13 residues. The V end lost 8 bases, the J end lost 4 bases, and 14 bases lay between the germline ends. Germline V gene lookup returns CDR1 SNHLY and CDR2 FYNNEI. CDR3 sequence: CASFYTGSTEAFF. The CDR3 bases are TGTGCCAGCTTTTACACAGGGAGCACTGAAGCTTTCTTT.

This clone was detected only a few times. The J gene is TRBJ1-6, the V gene TRBV30; weak D call: TRBD1 (5 bases). Germline V CDR1 and CDR2: GTSNPN, SVGIG (reference sequence). The CDR3 extends over 16 amino acids. The V gene lost 5 bases and the J gene lost 7 bases, with 21 bases spanning the gap. As DNA, the CDR3 is TGTGCCTGGCGGACAAAGCCAGGAGGGTACAATTCACCCCTCCACTTT. Amino acid sequence: CAWRTKPGGYNSPLHF.

V gene TRBV3-1 (or the pseudogene TRBV3-2) combines with J gene TRBJ2-2, with D perhaps TRBD1 or TRBD2 (7 bases each). Germline values: CDR1 LGHDT, CDR2 YNNKEL (reference sequence). The V gene lost 5 bases and the J gene lost 0 bases, with 16 bases spanning the gap. The length of the CDR3 is 17 residues. CDR3 sequence (DNA): TGTGCCAGCAGCTCAGGGGGGGCGCTTACGAACACCGGGGAGCTGTTTTTT. Protein sequence: CASSSGGALTNTGELFF.

V is TRBV5-5 and J is TRBJ2-6; either TRBD1 or TRBD2 may fit D (5 bases each). With 3 bases removed from V and 2 bases from J, the gap between germline ends came to 12 bases. Germline CDR1 and CDR2: SGHKS and YYEKEE (reference sequence). The CDR3 loop spans 16 amino acids. Here the CDR3 reads CASSSIRDPGANVLTF. CDR3 nucleotides: TGTGCCAGCAGCTCTATCAGGGACCCTGGGGCCAACGTCCTGACTTTC.

The rearrangement links TRBV7-8 to TRBJ1-2; 7 bases match TRBD1. J lost 5 bases, V lost 2 bases, and 5 bases had no gene match. The CDR3 runs 14 residues. CDR1 SGHVS and CDR2 FQNEAQ come from the germline V gene. Written as DNA, the CDR3 is TGTGCCAGCAGCTTATCCGACAGGGTATATGGCTACACCTTC. It translates to CASSLSDRVYGYTF.

The chain carries TRBV7-9 and TRBJ2-1; the match to TRBD1 covers 7 bases. The CDR3 runs to 15 residues. The germline gives CDR1 SEHNR, CDR2 FQNEAQ (reference sequence). With 6 bases clipped from V and 3 bases from J, the junction kept 8 bases outside the gene matches. The CDR3 nucleotides read TGTGCCAGCAGGGCCCTGCCAGGGGGCTACAATGAGCAGTTCTTC. Its translation: CASRALPGGYNEQFF. Full variable domain (remainder filled in from reference TRBV7-9 and TRBJ2-1): DTGVSQNPRHKITKRGQNVTFRCDPISEHNRLYWYRQTLGQGPEFLTYFQNEAQLEKSRLLSDRFSAERPKGSFSTLEIQRTEQGDSAMYLCASRALPGGYNEQFFGPGTRLTVL.

This clone was counted only a few times. This chain's CDR3 is CAWSPPGTDFSGNTIYF. CDR3 sequence (DNA): TGTGCCTGGAGTCCCCCCGGGACGGATTTCTCTGGAAACACCATATATTTT. The gene calls are TRBV30 and TRBJ1-3; a weak D match, TRBD1 (5 bases). The V and J ends lost 2 bases and 0 bases respectively, with 17 bases between them. This CDR3 has 17 amino acids. CDR1 GTSNPN and CDR2 SVGIG come from the germline V gene (reference sequence).